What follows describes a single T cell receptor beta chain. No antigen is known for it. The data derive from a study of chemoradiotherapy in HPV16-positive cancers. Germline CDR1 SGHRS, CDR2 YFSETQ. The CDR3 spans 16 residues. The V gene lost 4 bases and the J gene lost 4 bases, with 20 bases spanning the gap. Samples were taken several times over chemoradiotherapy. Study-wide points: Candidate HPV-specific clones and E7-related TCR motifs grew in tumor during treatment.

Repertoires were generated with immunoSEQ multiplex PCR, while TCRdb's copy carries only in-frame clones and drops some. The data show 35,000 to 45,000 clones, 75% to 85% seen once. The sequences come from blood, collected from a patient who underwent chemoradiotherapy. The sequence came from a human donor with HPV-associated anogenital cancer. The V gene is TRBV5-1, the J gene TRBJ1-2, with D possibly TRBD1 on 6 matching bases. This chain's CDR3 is CASSREGGAGGYGYTF. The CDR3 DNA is TGCGCCAGCAGCCGAGAGGGGGGTGCTGGGGGCTATGGCTACACCTTC.